The clone carrying this T cell receptor (beta chain) has a single count. The antigen remains unidentified. The data were obtained in a study of early T cells in non-severe SARS-CoV-2 infection. Study results and caveats: Reliance on VDJdb matching favored anti-spike CD8 responses; private and CD4 specificities were missed.

CDR3 length equals 15 residues. V dropped 5 bases and J dropped 4; count of bases not matched to a gene: 10. From germline, CDR1 is SGHTA and CDR2 FQGNSA. The library protocol tagged individual cDNA molecules with unique molecular identifiers. TCRdb re-called the 5' RACE reads through MiXCR, storing one row per CDR3 protein. Among tens of thousands of distinct CDR3 sequences listed, about 15% were seen once. This chain uses TRBV7-2 with TRBJ2-7, with TRBD2 matching 8 bases. Sequences were obtained from whole blood. This receptor was obtained from an adult who was a healthcare worker with PCR-confirmed SARS-CoV-2 infection or an uninfected control (not recorded which). The CDR3 spells CASSPHSGSKYEQYF. The CDR3 nucleotides are TGTGCCAGCAGCCCCCACAGCGGGAGCAAGTACGAGCAGTACTTC.